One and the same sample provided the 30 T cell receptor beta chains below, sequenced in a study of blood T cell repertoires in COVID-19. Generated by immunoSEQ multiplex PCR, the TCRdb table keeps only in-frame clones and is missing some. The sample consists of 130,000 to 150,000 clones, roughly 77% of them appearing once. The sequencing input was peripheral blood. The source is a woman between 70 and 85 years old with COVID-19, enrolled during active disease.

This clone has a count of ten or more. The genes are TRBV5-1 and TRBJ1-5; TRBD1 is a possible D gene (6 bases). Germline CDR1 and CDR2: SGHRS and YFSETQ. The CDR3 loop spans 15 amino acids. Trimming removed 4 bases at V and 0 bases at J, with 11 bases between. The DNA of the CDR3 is TGCGCCAGCAGCCTAGGACAGTATAGCAATCAGCCCCAGCATTTT. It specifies CASSLGQYSNQPQHF.

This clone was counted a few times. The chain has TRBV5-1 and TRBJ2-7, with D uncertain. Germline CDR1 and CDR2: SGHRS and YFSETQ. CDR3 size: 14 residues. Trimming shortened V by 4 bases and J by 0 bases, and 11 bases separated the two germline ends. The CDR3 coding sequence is TGCGCCAGCAGCCTTACACCCAGCTCCTACGAGCAGTACTTC. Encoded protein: CASSLTPSSYEQYF. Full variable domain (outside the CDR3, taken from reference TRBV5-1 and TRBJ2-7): KAGVTQTPRYLIKTRGQQVTLSCSPISGHRSVSWYQQTPGQGLQFLFEYFSETQRNKGNFPGRFSGRQFSNSRSEMNVSTLELGDSALYLCASSLTPSSYEQYFGPGTRLTVT.

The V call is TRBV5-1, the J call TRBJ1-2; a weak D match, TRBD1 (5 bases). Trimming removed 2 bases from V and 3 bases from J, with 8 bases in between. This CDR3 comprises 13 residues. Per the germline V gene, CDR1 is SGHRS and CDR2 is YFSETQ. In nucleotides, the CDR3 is TGCGCCAGCAGCTTTTTGACAGACTATGGCTACACCTTC. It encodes CASSFLTDYGYTF.

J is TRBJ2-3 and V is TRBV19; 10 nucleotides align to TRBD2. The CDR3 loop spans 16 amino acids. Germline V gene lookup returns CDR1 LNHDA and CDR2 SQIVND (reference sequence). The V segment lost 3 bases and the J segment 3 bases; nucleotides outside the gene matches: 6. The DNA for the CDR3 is TGTGCCAGTAGTATTCTAGCGGGGGCCAAAACAGATACGCAGTATTTT. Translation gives CASSILAGAKTDTQYF.

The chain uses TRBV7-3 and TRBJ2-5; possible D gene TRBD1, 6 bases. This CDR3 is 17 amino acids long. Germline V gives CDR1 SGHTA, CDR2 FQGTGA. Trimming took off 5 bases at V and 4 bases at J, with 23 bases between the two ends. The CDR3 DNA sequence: TGTGCCAGCAGCGTCTTAGGGGGTATTGTATCCGGAGAGACCCAGTACTTC. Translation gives CASSVLGGIVSGETQYF.

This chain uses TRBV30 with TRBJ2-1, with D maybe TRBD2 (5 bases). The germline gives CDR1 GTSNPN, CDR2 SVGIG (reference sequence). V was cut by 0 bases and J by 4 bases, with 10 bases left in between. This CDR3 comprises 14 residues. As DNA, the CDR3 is TGTGCCTGGAGTGTTTCGAGCGGTTACAATGAGCAGTTCTTC. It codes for CAWSVSSGYNEQFF.

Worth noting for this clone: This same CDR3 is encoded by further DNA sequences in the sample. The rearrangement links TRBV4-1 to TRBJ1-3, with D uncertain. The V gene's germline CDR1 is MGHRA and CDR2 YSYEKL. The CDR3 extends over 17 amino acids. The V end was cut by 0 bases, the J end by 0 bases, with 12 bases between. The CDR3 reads CASSQETGPSSGNTIYF. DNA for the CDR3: TGCGCCAGCAGCCAAGAAACTGGTCCTAGCTCTGGAAACACCATATATTTT.

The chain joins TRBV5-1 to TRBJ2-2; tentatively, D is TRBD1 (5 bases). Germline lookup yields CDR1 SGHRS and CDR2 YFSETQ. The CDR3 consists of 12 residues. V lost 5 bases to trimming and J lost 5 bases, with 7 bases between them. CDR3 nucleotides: TGCGCCAGCAGGGGGCAGACCGGGGAGCTGTTTTTT. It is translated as CASRGQTGELFF.

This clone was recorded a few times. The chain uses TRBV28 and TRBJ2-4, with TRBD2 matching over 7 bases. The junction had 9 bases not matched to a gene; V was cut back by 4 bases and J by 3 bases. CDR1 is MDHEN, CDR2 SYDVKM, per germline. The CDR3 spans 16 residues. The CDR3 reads CASSSTAGTFKNIQYF. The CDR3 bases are TGTGCCAGCAGTTCCACAGCGGGGACGTTCAAAAACATTCAGTACTTC.

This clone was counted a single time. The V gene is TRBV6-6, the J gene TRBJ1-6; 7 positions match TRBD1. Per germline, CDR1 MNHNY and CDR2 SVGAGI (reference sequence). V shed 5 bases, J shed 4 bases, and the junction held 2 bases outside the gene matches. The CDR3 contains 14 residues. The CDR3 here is CASSPGQYNSPLHF. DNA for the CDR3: TGTGCCAGCAGTCCGGGACAGTATAATTCACCCCTCCACTTT.

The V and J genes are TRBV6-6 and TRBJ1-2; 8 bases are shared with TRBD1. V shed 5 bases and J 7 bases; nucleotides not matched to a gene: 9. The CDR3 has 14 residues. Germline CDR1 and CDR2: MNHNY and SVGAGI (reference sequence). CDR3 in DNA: TGTGCCAGCAGTCCGGACAGGGTGAGCTTTGGCTACACCTTC. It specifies CASSPDRVSFGYTF.

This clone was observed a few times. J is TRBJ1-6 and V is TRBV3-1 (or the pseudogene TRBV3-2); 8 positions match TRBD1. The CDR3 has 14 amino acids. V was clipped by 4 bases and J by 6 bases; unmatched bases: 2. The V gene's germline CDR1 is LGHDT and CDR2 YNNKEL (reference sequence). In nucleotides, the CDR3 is TGTGCCAGCAGCCCCCAGGGGGCTAATTCACCCCTCCACTTT. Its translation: CASSPQGANSPLHF.

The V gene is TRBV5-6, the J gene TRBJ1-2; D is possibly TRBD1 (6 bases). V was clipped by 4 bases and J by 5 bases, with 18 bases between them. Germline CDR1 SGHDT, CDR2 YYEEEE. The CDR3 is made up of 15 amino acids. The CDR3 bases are TGTGCCAGCAGCCCGACAGCGGCAGGGGTATATGGCTACACCTTC. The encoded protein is CASSPTAAGVYGYTF. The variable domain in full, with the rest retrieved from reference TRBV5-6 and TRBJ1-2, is DAGVTQSPTHLIKTRGQQVTLRCSPKSGHDTVSWYQQALGQGPQFIFQYYEEEERQRGNFPDRFSGHQFPNYSSELNVNALLLGDSALYLCASSPTAAGVYGYTFGSGTRLTVV.

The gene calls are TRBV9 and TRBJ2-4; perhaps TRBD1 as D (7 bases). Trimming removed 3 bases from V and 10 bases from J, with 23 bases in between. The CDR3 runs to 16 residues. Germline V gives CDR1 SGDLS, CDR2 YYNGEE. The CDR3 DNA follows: TGTGCCAGCAGCGCCACCCCCGGGACAGAGGGGGGTATTCAGTACTTC. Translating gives CASSATPGTEGGIQYF.

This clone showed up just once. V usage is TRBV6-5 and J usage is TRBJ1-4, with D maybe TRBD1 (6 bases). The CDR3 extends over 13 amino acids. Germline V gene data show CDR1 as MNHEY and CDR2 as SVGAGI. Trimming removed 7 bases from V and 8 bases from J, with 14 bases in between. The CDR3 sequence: CASTPRGREKLFF. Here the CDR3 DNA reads TGTGCCAGCACCCCCAGGGGTCGAGAAAAACTGTTTTTT.

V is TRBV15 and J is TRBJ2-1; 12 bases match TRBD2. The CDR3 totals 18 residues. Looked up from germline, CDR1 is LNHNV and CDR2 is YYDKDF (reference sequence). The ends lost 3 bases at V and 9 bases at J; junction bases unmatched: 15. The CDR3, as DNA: TGTGCCACCAGCAGTGGGCTAGCGGGGGGGCTTTCTTTGGGTGAGCAGTTCTTC. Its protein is CATSSGLAGGLSLGEQFF.

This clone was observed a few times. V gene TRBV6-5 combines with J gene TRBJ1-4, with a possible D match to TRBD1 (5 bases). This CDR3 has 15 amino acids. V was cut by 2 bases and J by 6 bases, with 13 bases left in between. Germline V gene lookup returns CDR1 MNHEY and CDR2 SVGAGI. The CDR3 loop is CASSYQDGGDEKLFF. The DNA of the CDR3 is TGTGCCAGCAGTTACCAAGACGGGGGGGATGAAAAACTGTTTTTT.

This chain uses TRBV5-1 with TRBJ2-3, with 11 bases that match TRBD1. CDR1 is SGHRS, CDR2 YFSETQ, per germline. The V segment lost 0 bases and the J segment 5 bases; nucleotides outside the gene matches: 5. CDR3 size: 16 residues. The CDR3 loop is CASSLDGQGAGDTQYF. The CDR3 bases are TGCGCCAGCAGCTTGGACGGACAGGGGGCTGGAGATACGCAGTATTTT. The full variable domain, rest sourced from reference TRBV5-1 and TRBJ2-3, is KAGVTQTPRYLIKTRGQQVTLSCSPISGHRSVSWYQQTPGQGLQFLFEYFSETQRNKGNFPGRFSGRQFSNSRSEMNVSTLELGDSALYLCASSLDGQGAGDTQYFGPGTRLTVL.

This chain's CDR3 is CASSWRGEQYF. The CDR3 region has the DNA TGCGCCAGCAGCTGGCGAGGGGAGCAGTACTTC. The chain recombines TRBV5-1 with TRBJ2-7; D may be TRBD2 (5 bases). The CDR3 consists of 11 residues. CDR1 and CDR2 (germline): SGHRS, YFSETQ. Deletions cut 3 bases from V and 7 bases from J, with 8 bases between.

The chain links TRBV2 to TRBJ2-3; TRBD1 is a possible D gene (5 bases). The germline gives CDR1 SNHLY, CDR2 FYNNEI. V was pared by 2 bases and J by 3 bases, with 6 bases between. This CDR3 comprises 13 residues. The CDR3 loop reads CASSERGTDTQYF. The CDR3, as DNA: TGTGCCAGCAGTGAAAGGGGAACAGATACGCAGTATTTT. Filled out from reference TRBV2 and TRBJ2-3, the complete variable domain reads EPEVTQTPSHQVTQMGQEVILRCVPISNHLYFYWYRQILGQKVEFLVSFYNNEISEKSEIFDDQFSVERPDGSNFTLKIRSTKLEDSAMYFCASSERGTDTQYFGPGTRLTVL.

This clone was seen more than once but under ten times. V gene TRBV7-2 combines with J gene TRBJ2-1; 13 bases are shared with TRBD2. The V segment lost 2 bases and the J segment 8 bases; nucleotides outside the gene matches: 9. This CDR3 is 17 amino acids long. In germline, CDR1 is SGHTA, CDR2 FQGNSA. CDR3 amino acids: CASSLMSTSGGAHEQFF. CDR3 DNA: TGTGCCAGCAGCTTAATGTCCACTAGCGGGGGGGCCCATGAGCAGTTCTTC.

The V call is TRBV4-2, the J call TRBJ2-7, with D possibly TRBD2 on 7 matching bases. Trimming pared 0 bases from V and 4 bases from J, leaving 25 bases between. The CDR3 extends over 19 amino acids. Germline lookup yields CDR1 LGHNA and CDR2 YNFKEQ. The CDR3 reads CASSQDRGAGALRGYEQYF. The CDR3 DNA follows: TGTGCCAGCAGCCAAGATCGGGGGGCGGGGGCCCTCAGGGGATACGAGCAGTACTTC.

The CDR3 nucleotides are TGTGCCAGCAGCTCCCGCCGGGGGGGCACTGAAGCTTTCTTT. Residues: CASSSRRGGTEAFF. The rearrangement joins TRBV21-1 to TRBJ1-1. TRBV21-1 has pseudogene status. This CDR3 contains 14 residues.

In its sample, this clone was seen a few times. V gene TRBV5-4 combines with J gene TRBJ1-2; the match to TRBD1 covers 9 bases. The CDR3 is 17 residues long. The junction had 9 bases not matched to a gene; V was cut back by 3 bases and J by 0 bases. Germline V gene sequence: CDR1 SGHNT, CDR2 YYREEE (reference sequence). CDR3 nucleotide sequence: TGTGCCAGCAGCTCCCCCGGGACAGGGCCTTCTAACTATGGCTACACCTTC. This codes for CASSSPGTGPSNYGYTF.

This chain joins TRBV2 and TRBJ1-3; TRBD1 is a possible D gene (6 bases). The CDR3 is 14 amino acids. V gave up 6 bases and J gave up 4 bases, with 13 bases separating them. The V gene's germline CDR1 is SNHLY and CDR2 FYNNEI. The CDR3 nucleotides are TGTGCCAGCAGACCCGGACAGCTCGGAAACACCATATATTTT. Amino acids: CASRPGQLGNTIYF.

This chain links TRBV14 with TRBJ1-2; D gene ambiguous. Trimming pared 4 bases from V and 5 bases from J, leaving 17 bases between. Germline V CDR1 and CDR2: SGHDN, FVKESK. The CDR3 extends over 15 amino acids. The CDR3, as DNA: TGTGCCAGCAGCCCACCCGGGGAGCGGAGGTATGGCTACACCTTC. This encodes CASSPPGERRYGYTF.

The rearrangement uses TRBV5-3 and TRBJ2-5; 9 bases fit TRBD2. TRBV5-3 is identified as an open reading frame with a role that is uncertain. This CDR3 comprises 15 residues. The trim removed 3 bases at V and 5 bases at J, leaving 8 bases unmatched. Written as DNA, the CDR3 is TGTGCCAGAAGCTCTTGGCGGGGGGGCCACGAGACCCAGTACTTC. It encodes CARSSWRGGHETQYF.

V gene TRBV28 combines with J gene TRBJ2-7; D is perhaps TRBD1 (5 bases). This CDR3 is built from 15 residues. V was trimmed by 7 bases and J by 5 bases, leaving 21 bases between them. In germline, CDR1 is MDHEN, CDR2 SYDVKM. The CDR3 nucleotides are TGTGCCAGCACCCCTGGGGCGGCCTCCTCTCACGAGCAGTACTTC. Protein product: CASTPGAASSHEQYF.

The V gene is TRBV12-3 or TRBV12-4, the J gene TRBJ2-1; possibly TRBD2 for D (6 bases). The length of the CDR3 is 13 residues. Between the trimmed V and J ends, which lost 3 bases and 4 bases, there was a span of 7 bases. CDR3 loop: CASSFGGYNEQFF. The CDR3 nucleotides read TGTGCCAGCAGTTTTGGGGGGTACAATGAGCAGTTCTTC.

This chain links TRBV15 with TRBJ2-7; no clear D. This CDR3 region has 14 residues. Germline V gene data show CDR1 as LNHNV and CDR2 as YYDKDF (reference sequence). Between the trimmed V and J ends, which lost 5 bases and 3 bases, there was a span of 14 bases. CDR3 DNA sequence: TGTGCCACCAGCCCCCAACCCCTTAGCTACGAGCAGTACTTC. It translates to CATSPQPLSYEQYF.